This T cell receptor beta chain was recovered during a study of CD8 T cells in ankylosing spondylitis. Trimming removed 1 base from V and 4 bases from J, with 17 bases in between. Germline assignment: CDR1 SGHKS and CDR2 YYEKEE (reference sequence). CDR3 length equals 16 residues. Note on this clonotype: Its antigen is not known.

Study results and limitations: Reportedly, disease-linked clones are significantly enriched in ankylosing spondylitis patients' matched synovial fluid.

Via MiXCR, TCRdb re-called the 5' RACE reads, giving one row per CDR3 protein. The sample includes nearly 350,000 distinct CDR3 sequences, roughly 14% of them seen just once. This chain joins TRBV5-5 and TRBJ2-5, with unresolved D. The sample taken for sequencing was blood, either unsorted or a sorted T cell fraction (not recorded which). This receptor was taken from a male donor with ankylosing spondylitis or in good health (not recorded which). This CDR3 reads CASSLIVRLARETQYF. CDR3 bases: TGTGCCAGCAGCTTGATAGTCCGCCTGGCTAGAGAGACCCAGTACTTC.